The 21 T cell receptor beta chains below come from one sample, sequenced in a study of T cells after posttransplantation cyclophosphamide. Profiled with immunoSEQ multiplex PCR; TCRdb holds only in-frame clones, not every one. The sample lists approximately 16,000 clones, over 60% occurring once. Cyclophosphamide on days +3 and +4 followed busulfan-fludarabine conditioning and a marrow graft. The material was CD8+ T cells sorted from PBMCs, obtained roughly 1,900 days after a stem cell transplant with posttransplant cyclophosphamide. Receptors originate from a female patient aged 40 to 50 who received an allogeneic stem cell transplant from a related donor, was CMV-positive, and had no GVHD. Some T cells may arise from the graft donor.

This chain uses TRBV5-1 with TRBJ2-3, with D tentatively TRBD2 (6 bases). V gave up 0 bases and J gave up 14 bases, with 10 bases separating them. CDR1 and CDR2 (germline): SGHRS, YFSETQ. The CDR3 consists of 11 residues. CDR3 loop: CASSLGGVRYF. In DNA, the CDR3 is TGCGCCAGCAGCTTGGGGGGGGTTCGGTATTTT.

V gene TRBV5-1 combines with J gene TRBJ2-5, with D possibly TRBD1 on 5 matching bases. The CDR3 extends over 15 amino acids. Germline V gene sequence: CDR1 SGHRS, CDR2 YFSETQ. V lost 0 bases to trimming and J lost 5 bases, with 14 bases between them. This CDR3 is CASSLEGHGPETQYF. Here the CDR3 DNA reads TGCGCCAGCAGCTTGGAGGGGCACGGTCCCGAGACCCAGTACTTC.

The genes are TRBV9 and TRBJ2-1, with 9 nucleotides matching TRBD2. V shed 0 bases and J 7 bases; nucleotides not matched to a gene: 8. The CDR3 loop spans 16 amino acids. Per germline, CDR1 SGDLS and CDR2 YYNGEE. The CDR3 DNA reads as TGTGCCAGCAGCGTAGAGGGCGGGGGGGCCCCTAATGAGCAGTTCTTC. It is translated as CASSVEGGGAPNEQFF.

V is TRBV11-1 and J is TRBJ2-3; 9 bases fit TRBD2. V was clipped by 1 base and J by 2 bases; unmatched bases: 7. The CDR3 extends over 17 amino acids. Germline CDR1 is SGHAT and CDR2 is FQDESV (reference sequence). The CDR3 is CASSLVGSGGFTDTQYF. The CDR3 DNA reads as TGTGCCAGCAGCTTAGTTGGTAGCGGGGGATTCACAGATACGCAGTATTTT.

The chain uses TRBV5-1 and TRBJ2-3; tentatively, D is TRBD2 (6 bases). The V end lost 2 bases, the J end lost 3 bases, and 10 bases lay between the germline ends. The germline CDR1 and CDR2 sequences are SGHRS and YFSETQ. The CDR3 covers 14 residues. CDR3 residues: CASSFGGVTDTQYF. The CDR3 DNA reads as TGCGCCAGCAGCTTCGGCGGGGTAACAGATACGCAGTATTTT.

The chain recombines TRBV6-1 with TRBJ1-2; D not resolved. CDR3 length equals 14 residues. Trimming cost V 6 bases and J 4 bases, with 15 bases left between them. Germline loops: CDR1 MNHNS, CDR2 SASEGT. The CDR3 reads CASRVRGSGYGYTF. CDR3 bases: TGTGCCAGCAGAGTTCGGGGATCGGGCTATGGCTACACCTTC.

This clone was found a few times. The V call is TRBV27, the J call TRBJ1-6, with D possibly matching TRBD1 (6 bases). Per the germline V gene, CDR1 is MNHEY and CDR2 is SMNVEV (reference sequence). Trimming pared 5 bases from V and 8 bases from J, leaving 19 bases between. The CDR3 is 16 amino acids. The CDR3 region is CASSPLGGLGDSPLHF. In DNA, the CDR3 is TGTGCCAGCAGTCCCCTGGGGGGGCTAGGGGATTCACCCCTCCACTTT.

The chain employs TRBV7-6 and TRBJ1-1; D is perhaps TRBD1 (5 bases). CDR3 length: 14 amino acids. Between the trimmed V and J ends, which lost 5 bases and 1 base, there was a span of 11 bases. Germline V gives CDR1 SGHVS, CDR2 FNYEAQ. The CDR3 DNA reads TGTGCCAGCAGCAGTCACGGGGGGAACACTGAAGCTTTCTTT. It codes for CASSSHGGNTEAFF.

This clone has just a few counts. This chain uses TRBV15 with TRBJ1-1, with TRBD1 matching over 8 bases. The CDR3 consists of 10 residues. Looked up from germline, CDR1 is LNHNV and CDR2 is YYDKDF (reference sequence). V lost 9 bases and J lost 10; bases outside the gene matches: 4. The CDR3 spells CATTGGRAFF. CDR3 coding DNA: TGTGCCACTACAGGGGGAAGAGCTTTCTTT.

This chain uses TRBV28 with TRBJ1-1; D is possibly TRBD1 (6 bases). The germline V and J ends were trimmed by 5 bases and 0 bases, with 7 bases remaining between them. The CDR3 loop spans 13 amino acids. Germline lookup yields CDR1 MDHEN and CDR2 SYDVKM. CDR3 region: CASSRQVNTEAFF. The CDR3 region has the DNA TGTGCCAGCAGTCGACAGGTGAACACTGAAGCTTTCTTT.

The chain joins TRBV5-1 to TRBJ2-5; tentative D call: TRBD1 (5 bases). The germline V and J ends were trimmed by 4 bases and 1 base, with 8 bases remaining between them. The CDR3 totals 13 residues. The V gene's germline CDR1 is SGHRS and CDR2 YFSETQ. In nucleotides, the CDR3 is TGCGCCAGCAGCCCGGACACCCAAGAGACCCAGTACTTC. As protein: CASSPDTQETQYF.

This chain links TRBV10-3 with TRBJ2-7, with TRBD1 identical over 7 bases. Germline V gene lookup returns CDR1 ENHRY and CDR2 SYGVKD. Unmatched junction bases numbered 8, after V lost 6 bases and J lost 0 bases. This CDR3 region has 15 residues. The CDR3 coding sequence is TGTGCCATCAGCGTAACAGGGGAAAGCTCCTACGAGCAGTACTTC. Its translation is CAISVTGESSYEQYF.

This sequence joins TRBV6-6 and TRBJ2-1, with a weak D call TRBD2 (5 bases). CDR3 length: 13 residues. The germline V and J ends were trimmed by 4 bases and 4 bases, with 8 bases remaining between them. Germline V gene lookup returns CDR1 MNHNY and CDR2 SVGAGI (reference sequence). The CDR3 loop is CASSSGVYNEQFF. In nucleotides, the CDR3 is TGTGCCAGCAGTTCCGGGGTTTACAATGAGCAGTTCTTC.

CDR3 bases: TGTGCCAGCAGTGAATCCGGGACAGGGGTGGATGGCTACACCTTC. The encoded protein is CASSESGTGVDGYTF. The rearrangement links TRBV25-1 to TRBJ1-2; 10 bases line up with TRBD1. Germline assignment: CDR1 MGHDK and CDR2 SYGVNS. Unmatched junction bases numbered 5, after V lost 1 base and J lost 6 bases. CDR3 size: 15 residues.

The rearrangement joins TRBV10-1 to TRBJ1-1, with 12 bases lining up with TRBD1. Germline values: CDR1 WNHNN, CDR2 SYGVQD (reference sequence). The length of the CDR3 is 14 residues. Losses at the gene ends were 4 bases for V and 6 bases for J; bases not matched to a gene: 3. The CDR3 DNA is TGCGCCAGCAGTGTGGGACAGGGGGCTGCTGAAGCTTTCTTT. Translating gives CASSVGQGAAEAFF.

The genes are TRBV2 and TRBJ2-7; D is uncertain. Trimming removed 4 bases at V and 5 bases at J, with 3 bases between. Germline CDR1 reads SNHLY; CDR2 reads FYNNEI. The CDR3 is made up of 10 amino acids. The CDR3 nucleotides read TGTGCCAGCAGTGCAAACGAGCAGTACTTC. It yields the protein CASSANEQYF. Variable domain in full (rest from reference TRBV2 and TRBJ2-7): EPEVTQTPSHQVTQMGQEVILRCVPISNHLYFYWYRQILGQKVEFLVSFYNNEISEKSEIFDDQFSVERPDGSNFTLKIRSTKLEDSAMYFCASSANEQYFGPGTRLTVT.

CDR3 protein: CASSPGGTDTQYF. The CDR3 coding sequence is TGTGCCAGCAGCCCAGGGGGCACAGATACGCAGTATTTT. The chain joins TRBV9 to TRBJ2-3; possible D gene TRBD1, 6 bases. Germline V lookup: CDR1 SGDLS, CDR2 YYNGEE. The ends were cut back, 4 bases at V and 1 base at J, with 7 bases in the middle. This CDR3 has 13 residues.

The chain employs TRBV27 and TRBJ1-6, with D tentatively TRBD1 (6 bases). V gave up 5 bases and J gave up 7 bases, with 15 bases separating them. The length of the CDR3 is 15 residues. The germline gives CDR1 MNHEY, CDR2 SMNVEV (reference sequence). The CDR3 DNA reads TGTGCCAGCAGTCCAACAGGGTTGCAGAATTCACCCCTCCACTTT. It encodes CASSPTGLQNSPLHF.

This chain connects TRBV15 to TRBJ1-5; 8 nucleotides align to TRBD1. Germline lookup yields CDR1 LNHNV and CDR2 YYDKDF (reference sequence). The CDR3 spans 15 residues. V gave up 5 bases and J gave up 4 bases; unmatched junction bases: 7. This CDR3 reads CATSLNRGWNQPQHF. CDR3 coding DNA: TGTGCCACCAGCCTTAACAGGGGGTGGAATCAGCCCCAGCATTTT.

The chain is built from TRBV2 and TRBJ1-3; D unresolved. CDR1 and CDR2 (germline): SNHLY, FYNNEI. Between the trimmed V and J ends, which lost 8 bases and 1 base, there was a span of 12 bases. The CDR3 totals 14 residues. Written as DNA, the CDR3 is TGTGCCAGCGAGGGTGGCATTTCTGGAAACACCATATATTTT. Amino acid sequence: CASEGGISGNTIYF.

This clone was seen just once. V gene TRBV9 combines with J gene TRBJ1-2; D is undetermined. The CDR3 length is 18 residues. Trimming took off 4 bases at V and 0 bases at J, with 22 bases between the two ends. The germline CDR1 and CDR2 sequences are SGDLS and YYNGEE. The CDR3 sequence: CASSFREEESEANYGYTF. DNA for the CDR3: TGTGCCAGCAGCTTCCGAGAGGAGGAGTCCGAAGCTAACTATGGCTACACCTTC.